Below, 24 T cell receptor beta chains from the same sample are listed, as sequenced in a study of patients and donors after allogeneic stem cell transplantation. TCRdb re-called the RT-PCR reads through MiXCR, storing one row per CDR3 protein. The sample records more than 850,000 distinct CDR3 sequences, approximately 18% being singletons. Sample: blood, either unsorted or a sorted T cell fraction (not recorded which). Source of these receptors: a human donor who was either an allogeneic HSCT recipient or a stem cell or donor lymphocyte infusion donor (not recorded which). It is not recorded whose cells these are; they may come from a transplant donor.

This clonotype has just a few counts. The chain recombines TRBV20-1 with TRBJ1-2; D is undetermined. The CDR3 is 12 amino acids. The germline gives CDR1 DFQATT, CDR2 SNEGSKA (reference sequence). V was clipped by 6 bases and J by 5 bases, with 13 bases between them. The CDR3 sequence is CSAAGSGYGYTF. CDR3 DNA: TGCAGTGCGGCGGGCTCCGGGTATGGCTACACCTTC.

This rearrangement joins TRBV7-9 to TRBJ1-4; D is ambiguous. V was cut by 8 bases and J by 0 bases, with 7 bases left in between. CDR3 size: 13 residues. Looked up from germline, CDR1 is SEHNR and CDR2 is FQNEAQ (reference sequence). The CDR3 nucleotides read TGTGCCAGCCTAGAAGCAACTAATGAAAAACTGTTTTTT. Amino acids: CASLEATNEKLFF.

A few counts support this clonotype. The chain couples TRBV11-2 to TRBJ2-7; possible D gene TRBD2, 6 bases. Trimming cost V 6 bases and J 4 bases, with 16 bases left between them. The CDR3 runs to 14 residues. CDR1 SGHAT and CDR2 FQNNGV come from the germline V gene. This CDR3 reads CASRPLGTSYEQYF. In nucleotides, the CDR3 is TGTGCCAGCAGGCCCCTCGGGACTTCATACGAGCAGTACTTC.

This clonotype appeared a few times. This chain joins TRBV29-1 and TRBJ2-1; TRBD1 might be the D (6 bases). Trimming removed 7 bases from V and 9 bases from J, with 13 bases in between. Germline V CDR1 and CDR2: SQVTM, ANQGSEA. The CDR3 sequence is 11 residues long. In nucleotides, the CDR3 is TGCAGCGGGAACAGGGTTTCTGAGCAGTTCTTC. This encodes CSGNRVSEQFF.

This clonotype has a handful of counts. The chain recombines TRBV11-1 with TRBJ2-1; D unclear. This CDR3 is 13 amino acids long. V was cut by 5 bases and J by 13 bases, with 18 bases left in between. Germline V gives CDR1 SGHAT, CDR2 FQDESV (reference sequence). The CDR3 nucleotides are TGTGCCAGCAGCCCAACCTCTAGGATGAATCAGTTCTTC. It codes for CASSPTSRMNQFF.

This clonotype showed up many times. The rearrangement links TRBV10-3 to TRBJ2-2; 8 bases agree with TRBD2. V shed 5 bases, J shed 4 bases, and the junction held 12 bases outside the gene matches. CDR1 and CDR2 from the germline V gene are ENHRY and SYGVKD. The CDR3 covers 17 residues. The CDR3 here is CAISRRSGLVTTGELFF. As DNA, the CDR3 is TGTGCCATCAGTAGGAGGTCGGGACTAGTTACCACCGGGGAGCTGTTTTTT.

This clonotype was seen more than once but under ten times. The CDR3 nucleotides read TGTGCCTGGAGCAGCAAGCGGGATACAGATACGCAGTATTTT. As protein: CAWSSKRDTDTQYF. V gene TRBV30 combines with J gene TRBJ2-3, with 7 bases aligning to TRBD2. The CDR3 is 14 amino acids. The germline V gene encodes CDR1 GTSNPN and CDR2 SVGIG (reference sequence). Trimming removed 3 bases from V and 3 bases from J; junction bases left unmatched: 6.

This clonotype appeared a few times. V usage is TRBV18 and J usage is TRBJ2-7; 9 bases are shared with TRBD1. The trim removed 2 bases at V and 0 bases at J, leaving 5 bases unmatched. Germline CDR1 reads KGHSH; CDR2 reads LQKENI. The CDR3 is made up of 16 amino acids. DNA of the CDR3: TGTGCCAGCTCACCAGCCGGGACAGGGAACTCCTACGAGCAGTACTTC. Its translation: CASSPAGTGNSYEQYF.

This clonotype has a count of ten or more. This chain joins TRBV12-3 or TRBV12-4 and TRBJ2-3; 8 bases are a match to TRBD2. V lost 6 bases to trimming and J lost 0 bases; unmatched junction nucleotides: 2. The CDR3 runs to 14 residues. In DNA, the CDR3 is TGTGCCAGCAGAGTAGCGGGGAGCACAGATACGCAGTATTTT. This translates into CASRVAGSTDTQYF.

This clonotype was seen more than once but under ten times. In DNA form, the CDR3 reads TGTGCCAGCAGCTTACCACAACAGGGAGCAGGGAACACTGAAGCTTTCTTT. This codes for CASSLPQQGAGNTEAFF. V gene TRBV7-9 combines with J gene TRBJ1-1, with D perhaps matching TRBD1 (6 bases). The length of the CDR3 is 17 residues. CDR1 SEHNR and CDR2 FQNEAQ come from the germline V gene (reference sequence). Trimming left V 2 bases short and J 1 base short, with 17 bases between.

This clonotype was seen at least ten times. The rearrangement joins TRBV5-1 to TRBJ2-3; D is unclear. V was shortened by 4 bases and J by 0 bases, with 6 bases between the two germline ends. Germline values: CDR1 SGHRS, CDR2 YFSETQ. The CDR3 covers 13 residues. CDR3 DNA: TGCGCCAGCAGCCACTATAGCACAGATACGCAGTATTTT. This translates into CASSHYSTDTQYF.

This clonotype was detected a few times. The V gene is TRBV5-1, the J gene TRBJ2-3; D is perhaps TRBD1 or TRBD2 (5 bases each). CDR1 SGHRS and CDR2 YFSETQ come from the germline V gene. The CDR3 consists of 16 residues. V lost 3 bases and J 0 bases, leaving 14 bases between the germline ends. The DNA for the CDR3 is TGCGCCAGCAGCTGGGGCTTGAGGGAAAGCACAGATACGCAGTATTTT. Translating it yields CASSWGLRESTDTQYF.

This clonotype was recorded a few times. The chain joins TRBV7-9 to TRBJ1-4; 10 bases are shared with TRBD1. Germline V CDR1 and CDR2: SEHNR, FQNEAQ (reference sequence). J lost 8 bases, V lost 4 bases, and 7 bases had no gene match. The CDR3 is made up of 15 amino acids. The CDR3 sequence: CASSWGQGSLEKLFF. The CDR3 DNA sequence: TGTGCCAGCAGCTGGGGACAGGGGTCATTAGAAAAACTGTTTTTT.

The chain uses TRBV5-1 and TRBJ2-1; 8 positions agree with TRBD2. V shed 5 bases, J shed 9 bases, and the junction held 13 bases outside the gene matches. The CDR3 has 15 amino acids. Germline V lookup: CDR1 SGHRS, CDR2 YFSETQ. The DNA for the CDR3 is TGCGCCAGCAGTGCTTTCGCGGGAGGATCCTTTGAGCAGTTCTTC. Protein: CASSAFAGGSFEQFF. Variable domain in full (rest from reference TRBV5-1 and TRBJ2-1): KAGVTQTPRYLIKTRGQQVTLSCSPISGHRSVSWYQQTPGQGLQFLFEYFSETQRNKGNFPGRFSGRQFSNSRSEMNVSTLELGDSALYLCASSAFAGGSFEQFFGPGTRLTVL.

The chain uses TRBV10-3 and TRBJ2-7, with TRBD2 matching over 11 bases. Germline values: CDR1 ENHRY, CDR2 SYGVKD. The CDR3 covers 14 residues. Trimming removed 10 bases from V and 4 bases from J; junction bases left unmatched: 9. This CDR3 is CATQGLAETYEQYF. The DNA for the CDR3 is TGTGCCACCCAGGGACTAGCGGAAACTTACGAGCAGTACTTC.

This clonotype was seen a few times. The genes are TRBV5-1 and TRBJ2-7; D gene ambiguous. The CDR3 has 15 residues. CDR1 is SGHRS, CDR2 YFSETQ, per germline. V was pared by 0 bases and J by 0 bases, with 10 bases between. The CDR3 sequence is CASSLESPYSYEQYF. For the CDR3, the DNA is TGCGCCAGCAGCTTGGAATCCCCGTACTCCTACGAGCAGTACTTC.

V usage is TRBV2 and J usage is TRBJ2-2, with 14 bases lining up with TRBD2. V trimming: 6 bases; J trimming: 3 bases; junction bases outside the gene matches: 6. The CDR3 extends over 17 amino acids. Germline V gives CDR1 SNHLY, CDR2 FYNNEI. The CDR3 region has the DNA TGTGCCAGCAGCTCGGGACTAGCGGGAGTGGACACCGGGGAGCTGTTTTTT. Translating it yields CASSSGLAGVDTGELFF.

This clonotype was detected only a few times. The CDR3 coding sequence is TGCGCCAGCAGTCCAGCGGCCGAAGAGCAGTTCTTC. Translating gives CASSPAAEEQFF. This rearrangement joins TRBV5-1 to TRBJ2-1; tentative D call: TRBD2 (5 bases). The germline V and J ends were trimmed by 5 bases and 10 bases, with 13 bases remaining between them. From germline, CDR1 is SGHRS and CDR2 YFSETQ. The CDR3 loop spans 12 amino acids.

This clonotype turned up a few times. This chain connects TRBV5-1 to TRBJ2-7; 10 nucleotides match TRBD2. The CDR3 sequence is 16 residues long. Trimming cost V 0 bases and J 2 bases; bases outside gene matches: 5. Per the germline V gene, CDR1 is SGHRS and CDR2 is YFSETQ. The DNA for the CDR3 is TGCGCCAGCAGCTTGGCCGCAAGCGGGAGGGCCTACGAGCAGTACTTC. Translated, it gives CASSLAASGRAYEQYF.

The chain links TRBV25-1 to TRBJ1-1; D perhaps matches TRBD1 (5 bases). The germline V gene has CDR1 MGHDK and CDR2 SYGVNS. The V end was cut by 5 bases, the J end by 7 bases, with 23 bases between. The length of the CDR3 is 16 residues. This CDR3 reads CASSSRSKDGALEAFF. The CDR3 bases are TGTGCCAGCAGTTCACGCTCAAAGGACGGGGCCCTTGAAGCTTTCTTT.

This clonotype has at least ten counts. This CDR3 is CASSEAGLNTEAFF. CDR3 DNA: TGTGCCAGCAGTGAAGCGGGGTTGAACACTGAAGCTTTCTTT. The rearrangement uses TRBV25-1 and TRBJ1-1, with unresolved D. The CDR3 is 14 amino acids. The ends were cut back, 2 bases at V and 0 bases at J, with 7 bases in the middle. Germline CDR1 reads MGHDK; CDR2 reads SYGVNS.

J is TRBJ2-3 and V is TRBV5-1; a weak D match, TRBD1 (6 bases). CDR3 size: 16 residues. Deletions cut 4 bases from V and 0 bases from J, with 15 bases between. Germline V CDR1 and CDR2: SGHRS, YFSETQ. The CDR3 DNA is TGCGCCAGCAGCCGATGGACAGCCACTAGCACAGATACGCAGTATTTT. Residues: CASSRWTATSTDTQYF.

This clonotype was counted only a few times. The rearrangement links TRBV20-1 to TRBJ2-7, with 11 bases aligning to TRBD1. Germline assignment: CDR1 DFQATT and CDR2 SNEGSKA (reference sequence). The CDR3 has 12 amino acids. With V trimmed by 5 bases and J by 6 bases, 3 bases remained unmatched. CDR3 in amino acids: CSAEDRGPEQYF. The CDR3 DNA reads TGCAGTGCTGAGGACAGGGGGCCCGAGCAGTACTTC.

This clonotype has a handful of counts. The CDR3 DNA reads TGTGCCACCGTCGGGACTAATGGGAATGAGCAGTTCTTC. It codes for CATVGTNGNEQFF. The genes are TRBV24-1 and TRBJ2-1, with 7 bases fitting TRBD2. This CDR3 region has 13 residues. The J segment lost 7 bases and the V segment lost 9 bases, leaving 8 bases of the junction unmatched. Germline CDR1 reads KGHDR; CDR2 reads SFDVKD.